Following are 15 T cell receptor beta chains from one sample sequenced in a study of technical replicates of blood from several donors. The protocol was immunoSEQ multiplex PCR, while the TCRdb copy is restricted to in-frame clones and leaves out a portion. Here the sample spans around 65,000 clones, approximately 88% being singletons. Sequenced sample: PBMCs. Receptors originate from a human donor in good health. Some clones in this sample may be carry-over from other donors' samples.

The CDR3 coding sequence is TGTGCCAGCAGCTTAAGAGGACAGGGTCGAGCTTTCTTT. Amino acids: CASSLRGQGRAFF. The chain links TRBV7-9 to TRBJ1-1; 8 bases align to TRBD1. The CDR3 is 13 residues long. Germline-derived CDR1 and CDR2 are SEHNR and FQNEAQ (reference sequence). V was clipped by 2 bases and J by 10 bases; unmatched bases: 6.

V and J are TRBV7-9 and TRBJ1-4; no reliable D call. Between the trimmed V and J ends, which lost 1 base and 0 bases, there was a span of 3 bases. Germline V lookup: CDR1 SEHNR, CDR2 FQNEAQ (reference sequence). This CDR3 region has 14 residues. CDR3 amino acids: CASSLVTTNEKLFF. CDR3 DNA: TGTGCCAGCAGCTTAGTTACAACTAATGAAAAACTGTTTTTT.

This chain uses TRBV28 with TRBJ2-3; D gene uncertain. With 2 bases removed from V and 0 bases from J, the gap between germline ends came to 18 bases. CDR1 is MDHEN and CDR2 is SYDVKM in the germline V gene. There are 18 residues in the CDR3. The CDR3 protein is CASSLSSGLGSSTDTQYF. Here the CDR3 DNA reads TGTGCCAGCAGTTTAAGTTCAGGCTTAGGCTCTAGCACAGATACGCAGTATTTT.

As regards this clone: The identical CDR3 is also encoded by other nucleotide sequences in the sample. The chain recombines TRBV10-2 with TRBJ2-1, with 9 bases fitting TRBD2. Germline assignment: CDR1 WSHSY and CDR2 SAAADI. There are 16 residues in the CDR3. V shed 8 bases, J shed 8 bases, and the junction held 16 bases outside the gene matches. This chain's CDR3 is CASVGGRALFGDEQFF. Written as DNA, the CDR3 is TGCGCCAGCGTCGGCGGGAGGGCCTTGTTCGGCGATGAGCAGTTCTTC.

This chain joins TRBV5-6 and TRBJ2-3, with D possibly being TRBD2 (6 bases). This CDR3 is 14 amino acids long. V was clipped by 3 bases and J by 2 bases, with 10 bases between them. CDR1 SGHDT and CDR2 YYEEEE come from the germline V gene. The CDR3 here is CASSWRDPTDTQYF. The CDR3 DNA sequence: TGTGCCAGCAGCTGGCGGGACCCCACAGATACGCAGTATTTT.

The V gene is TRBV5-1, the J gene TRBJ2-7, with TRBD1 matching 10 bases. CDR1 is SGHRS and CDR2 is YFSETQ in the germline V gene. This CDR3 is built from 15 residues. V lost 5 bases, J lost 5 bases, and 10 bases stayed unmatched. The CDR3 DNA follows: TGCGCCAGCAGTTGGAAGACAGGGGGCGGAAACGAGCAGTACTTC. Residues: CASSWKTGGGNEQYF.

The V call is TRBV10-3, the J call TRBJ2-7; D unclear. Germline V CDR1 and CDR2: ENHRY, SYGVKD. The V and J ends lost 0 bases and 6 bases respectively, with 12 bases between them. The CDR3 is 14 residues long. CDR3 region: CAISESLSGREQYF. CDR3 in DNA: TGTGCCATCAGTGAGTCTCTTTCGGGTCGCGAGCAGTACTTC.

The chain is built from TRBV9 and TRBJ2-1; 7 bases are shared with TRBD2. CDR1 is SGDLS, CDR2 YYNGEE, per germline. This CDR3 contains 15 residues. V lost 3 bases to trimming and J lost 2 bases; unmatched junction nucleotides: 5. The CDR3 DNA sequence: TGTGCCAGCAGCGACGCGGGAGCCCCCTACAATGAGCAGTTCTTC. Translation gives CASSDAGAPYNEQFF. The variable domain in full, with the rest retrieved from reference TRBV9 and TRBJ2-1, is DSGVTQTPKHLITATGQRVTLRCSPRSGDLSVYWYQQSLDQGLQFLIQYYNGEERAKGNILERFSAQQFPDLHSELNLSSLELGDSALYFCASSDAGAPYNEQFFGPGTRLTVL.

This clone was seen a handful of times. The DNA of the CDR3 is TGTGCCAGCAGTTCCAGCGGGAGTATGTCCTACGAGCAGTACTTC. Translated: CASSSSGSMSYEQYF. The chain couples TRBV6-5 to TRBJ2-7; 8 positions agree with TRBD2. The CDR3 spans 15 residues. Per germline, CDR1 MNHEY and CDR2 SVGAGI. V was pared by 4 bases and J by 1 base, with 6 bases of the junction left unmatched.

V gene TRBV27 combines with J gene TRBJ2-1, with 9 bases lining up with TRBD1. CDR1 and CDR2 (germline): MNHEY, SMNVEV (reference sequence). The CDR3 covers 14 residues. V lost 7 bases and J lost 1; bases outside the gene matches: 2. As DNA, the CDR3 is TGTGCCAGCACCGGGACAGGGTCCTACAATGAGCAGTTCTTC. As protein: CASTGTGSYNEQFF.

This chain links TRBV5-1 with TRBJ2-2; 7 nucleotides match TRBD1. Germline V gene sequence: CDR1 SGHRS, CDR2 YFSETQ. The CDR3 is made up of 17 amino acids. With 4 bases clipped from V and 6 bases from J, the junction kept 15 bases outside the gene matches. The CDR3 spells CASSRSQQGSIAGELFF. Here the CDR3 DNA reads TGCGCCAGCAGCAGATCTCAACAGGGGAGTATCGCCGGGGAGCTGTTTTTT.

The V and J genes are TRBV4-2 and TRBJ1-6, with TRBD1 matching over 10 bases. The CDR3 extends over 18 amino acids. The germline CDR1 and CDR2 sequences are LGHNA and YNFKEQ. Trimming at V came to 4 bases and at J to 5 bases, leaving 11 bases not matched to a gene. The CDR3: CASSRRTGGGMDNSPLHF. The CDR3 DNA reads TGTGCCAGCAGCCGCCGGACAGGGGGGGGGATGGATAATTCACCCCTCCACTTT.

The CDR3 DNA sequence: TGTGCCAGCACCTCCAGGACAGAAGGAGGCTACACCTTC. Translation: CASTSRTEGGYTF. The genes are TRBV13 and TRBJ1-2, with D perhaps matching TRBD1 (6 bases). Germline V gene data show CDR1 as PRHDT and CDR2 as FYEKMQ (reference sequence). V lost 7 bases, J lost 8 bases, and 17 bases lay in between. The CDR3 has 13 amino acids.

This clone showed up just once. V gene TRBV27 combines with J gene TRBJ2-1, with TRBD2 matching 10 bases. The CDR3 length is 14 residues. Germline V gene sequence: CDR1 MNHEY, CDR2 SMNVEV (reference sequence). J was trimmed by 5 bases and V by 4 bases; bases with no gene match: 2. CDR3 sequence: CASSSGLADNEQFF. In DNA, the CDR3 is TGTGCCAGCAGTTCCGGACTAGCGGACAATGAGCAGTTCTTC.

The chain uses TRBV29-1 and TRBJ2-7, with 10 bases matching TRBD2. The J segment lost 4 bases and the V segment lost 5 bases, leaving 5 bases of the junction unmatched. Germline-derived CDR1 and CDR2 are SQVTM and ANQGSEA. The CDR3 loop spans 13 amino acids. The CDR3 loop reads CSVWTSGRYEQYF. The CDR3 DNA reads TGCAGCGTTTGGACTAGCGGAAGATACGAGCAGTACTTC.